These T cell receptor beta chains were read from a single sample in a study of blood T cell repertoires in COVID-19. Assay: immunoSEQ multiplex PCR; the TCRdb copy retains only in-frame clones and omits some. The top ten hold about 7% of the sample, which has under 200,000 clones, 70% to 90% seen once. Sequenced material: peripheral blood. The source is a man aged 45-65 years with active or convalescent COVID-19. Both conserved end residues are part of each CDR3. The D gene is left open where the match is weak. Size tells how often a clone was seen (once, few, many) or the class of an expanded clone, and some rows leave it out.

TRBJ2-2	few	TRBV4-3	TRBD2	TGCGCCAGCAGTTACGGGACTAGCGGCAACACCGGGGAGCTGTTTTTT	CASSYGTSGNTGELFF
TRBJ2-3	.	TRBV27	TRBD2	TGTGCCAGCAGTTTGGGCCGGACTAGCGGGGGGTTCACAGATACGCAGTATTTT	CASSLGRTSGGFTDTQYF
TRBJ1-5	.	TRBV4-1	.	TGCGCCAGCAGCCAAGTTGGGGGGAGGGGCGGGGGCAATCAGCCCCAGCATTTT	CASSQVGGRGGGNQPQHF
TRBJ1-4	.	TRBV7-9	TRBD1	TGTGCCAGCAGCCAGGGGACAGGGGGCATGTCTAATGAAAAACTGTTTTTT	CASSQGTGGMSNEKLFF
TRBJ2-3	.	TRBV19	TRBD2	TGTGCCAGTAGCCTCCCCGGGACTAGCGGGAGAGGGACTGATACGCAGTATTTT	CASSLPGTSGRGTDTQYF
TRBJ1-2	.	TRBV27	TRBD1	TGTGCCAGCAGTTTCAGGACAGGGGGCAACTATGGCTACACCTTC	CASSFRTGGNYGYTF
TRBJ2-7	.	TRBV7-9	.	TGTGCCAGCAGCTCGGGACACGCCGAGCAGTACTTC	CASSSGHAEQYF
TRBJ2-5	.	TRBV3-1/TRBV3-2	TRBD2	TGTGCCAGCAGCCAAGTATCTAGCGGGAGTGGAGAGACCCAGTACTTC	CASSQVSSGSGETQYF
TRBJ2-7	.	TRBV18	TRBD2	TGTGCCAGCTCATCGGGACTAGCGGGCTACGAGCAGTACTTC	CASSSGLAGYEQYF
TRBJ2-7	.	TRBV7-9	.	TGTGCCAGCAGCTCCACTGCCTACGAGCAGTACTTC	CASSSTAYEQYF
TRBJ1-5	.	TRBV19	TRBD1	TGTGCCAGTAGTACTCACAGGGGGGGTGGCAATCAGCCCCAGCATTTT	CASSTHRGGGNQPQHF
TRBJ1-3	.	TRBV2	.	TGTGCCAGCAGTGACCCCAGGGATAGGAACACCATATATTTT	CASSDPRDRNTIYF
TRBJ2-7	.	TRBV6-2/TRBV6-3	TRBD2	TGTGCCAGCAGTTACATGACTAGCGGGGTACTGGATTTCTACGAGCAGTACTTC	CASSYMTSGVLDFYEQYF
TRBJ2-7	.	TRBV6-6	TRBD1	TGTGCCAGCAGTACCAGAGACAGGGTTCCGACCTACGAGCAGTACTTC	CASSTRDRVPTYEQYF
TRBJ2-1	once	TRBV24-1	.	TGTGCCACCAGTGACCAGGACTCAACCTCCTACAATGAGCAGTTCTTC	CATSDQDSTSYNEQFF
TRBJ2-1	.	TRBV24-1	.	TGTGCCACCAGTGGTAGCCCCTCCTACAATGAGCAGTTCTTC	CATSGSPSYNEQFF
TRBJ2-2	.	TRBV7-9	TRBD2	TGTGCCAGCAGCCGATTGTTTCCGGGACTAGCATCAGGCACCGGGGAGCTGTTTTTT	CASSRLFPGLASGTGELFF
TRBJ2-2	once	TRBV19	.	TGTGCCAGTAGTATTAGAGGGGGGGCCACTGCGAACACCGGGGAGCTGTTTTTT	CASSIRGGATANTGELFF
TRBJ2-1	.	TRBV20-1	.	TGCAGTGCCACAGGACGGTATGAGCAGTTCTTC	CSATGRYEQFF
TRBJ2-3	.	TRBV15	.	TGTGCCACCAGCAGGGGGGCTGGACGAGACACAGATACGCAGTATTTT	CATSRGAGRDTDTQYF
TRBJ2-1	.	TRBV2	TRBD2	TGTGCCAGCAGTGAAGTCCGCGGGAGGGGAAATGAGCAGTTCTTC	CASSEVRGRGNEQFF
TRBJ1-2	.	TRBV18	.	TGTGCCAGCTCACCAACGCTTGGGGCCACTAACTATGGCTACACCTTC	CASSPTLGATNYGYTF
TRBJ1-1	.	TRBV6-5	TRBD1	TGTGCCAGCAGTTACTCTGGGACAGGCAACACTGAAGCTTTCTTT	CASSYSGTGNTEAFF
TRBJ2-3	.	TRBV5-1	TRBD2	TGCGCCAGCAGCGCCGGACTAGCGGGAGAGACAGATACGCAGTATTTT	CASSAGLAGETDTQYF
TRBJ1-1	.	TRBV6-5	.	TGTGCCAGCAGTCCCACCAGGGGATTTGGGACTGAAGCTTTCTTT	CASSPTRGFGTEAFF
TRBJ2-5	.	TRBV6-5	TRBD1	TGTGCCAGCAGCCCCGGGATAGGGGGCGGAGAGACCCAGTACTTC	CASSPGIGGGETQYF
TRBJ2-3	.	TRBV7-2	TRBD2	TGTGCCAGCAGCTTGCCCCTGAGCGGGGTCGCAGATACGCAGTATTTT	CASSLPLSGVADTQYF
TRBJ2-1	.	TRBV18	TRBD2	TGTGCCAGCTCACCAACTAGCGGGGGGGCCAGTGAGCAGTTCTTC	CASSPTSGGASEQFF
TRBJ2-3	.	TRBV27	TRBD2	TGTGCCAGCAGTTTAGCGGCGGGAGGACCCACGATGAGGGATACGCAGTATTTT	CASSLAAGGPTMRDTQYF
TRBJ1-1	.	TRBV7-2	TRBD1	TGTGCCAGCAGCTCATTCGGCGGGACAGGTGAAGCTTTCTTT	CASSSFGGTGEAFF
TRBJ2-1	.	TRBV11-3	.	TGTGCCAGCAGCTTATGGTTAGACAATGAGCAGTTCTTC	CASSLWLDNEQFF
TRBJ2-7	.	TRBV5-6	TRBD2	TGTGCCAGCAGCTTGGTGGGGGGGACTGACTACGAGCAGTACTTC	CASSLVGGTDYEQYF
TRBJ2-1	.	TRBV19	.	TGTGCCAGTAGTACAATTGAGGCTAATGAGCAGTTCTTC	CASSTIEANEQFF
TRBJ1-2	.	TRBV19	.	TGTGCCAGTACTCCCTTATCGGGGGACTATGGCTACACCTTC	CASTPLSGDYGYTF
TRBJ1-5	once	TRBV6-8	.	TGTGCCAGCAAAACAGATCATAGCAATCAGCCCCAGCATTTT	CASKTDHSNQPQHF
TRBJ2-1	few	TRBV18	.	TGTGCCAGCTCACCTCGGGACAACCCCTACAATGAGCAGTTCTTC	CASSPRDNPYNEQFF
TRBJ2-7	.	TRBV27	.	TGTGCCAGCAGTTTTCGGGCGGAGGGCGAGCAGTACTTC	CASSFRAEGEQYF
TRBJ2-3	.	TRBV3-1/TRBV3-2	TRBD2	TGTGCCAGCCGGAGCGGGAACCCAGATACGCAGTATTTT	CASRSGNPDTQYF
TRBJ2-1	.	TRBV7-9	TRBD2	TGTGCCAGCAGCCAAGGACTAGCGAAGTTCTTC	CASSQGLAKFF
TRBJ2-2	few	TRBV7-7	TRBD2	TGTGCTAGCACCCAAGGACTAGCTGACACCGGGGAGCTGTTTTTT	CASTQGLADTGELFF
TRBJ2-1	.	TRBV11-3	TRBD1	TGTGCCAGCAGCTACGGACAGGACATTTACAATGAGCAGTTCTTC	CASSYGQDIYNEQFF
TRBJ1-1	.	TRBV14	.	TGTGCCAGCAGTCCCCACATGAACACTGAAGCTTTCTTT	CASSPHMNTEAFF
TRBJ1-6	.	TRBV27	.	TGTGCCAGCAGTTTAACAGGGAGCTCCTATAATTCACCCCTCCACTTT	CASSLTGSSYNSPLHF
TRBJ1-4	few	TRBV6-5	TRBD1	TGTGCCAGCAGTTACCTCCGGACAGGGAGGGGTGAAAAACTGTTTTTT	CASSYLRTGRGEKLFF
TRBJ2-2	.	TRBV4-2	TRBD1	TGTGCCACCCAACTGGGACAGACGAACACCGGGGAGCTGTTTTTT	CATQLGQTNTGELFF
TRBJ2-1	.	TRBV4-1	TRBD2	TGCGCCAGCAGCCAAGGGGCGGGAGGGCCTTGGGATGAGCAGTTCTTC	CASSQGAGGPWDEQFF
TRBJ2-7	.	TRBV3-1/TRBV3-2	TRBD2	TGTGCCAGCAGCCCTAGCGGGGGGGCCCTCTCCTACGAGCAGTACTTC	CASSPSGGALSYEQYF
TRBJ1-1	.	TRBV11-1	.	TGTGCCAGCGCGATATCAGGGGCTGAAGCTTTCTTT	CASAISGAEAFF
TRBJ1-3	few	TRBV4-1	.	TGCGCCAGCAGCCAAGAAGGTGGCGGCGTTTCCCGCTCTGGAAACACCATATATTTT	CASSQEGGGVSRSGNTIYF
TRBJ1-5	.	TRBV2	TRBD1	TGTGCCAGCAAAGACAGGGCACGCAATCAGCCCCAGCATTTT	CASKDRARNQPQHF
TRBJ2-5	.	TRBV10-3	TRBD1	TGTGCCATCAGTCCGGGACAGGTAGAAGAGACCCAGTACTTC	CAISPGQVEETQYF
TRBJ1-5	once	TRBV4-2	.	TGTGCCAGCAGCCAAGATCCCCGGGGAGGTCAGCCCCAGCATTTT	CASSQDPRGGQPQHF
TRBJ2-5	.	TRBV6-1	.	TGTGCCAGCAGTGAAGCACTAGCTGCTCATCACAAAGAGACCCAGTACTTC	CASSEALAAHHKETQYF